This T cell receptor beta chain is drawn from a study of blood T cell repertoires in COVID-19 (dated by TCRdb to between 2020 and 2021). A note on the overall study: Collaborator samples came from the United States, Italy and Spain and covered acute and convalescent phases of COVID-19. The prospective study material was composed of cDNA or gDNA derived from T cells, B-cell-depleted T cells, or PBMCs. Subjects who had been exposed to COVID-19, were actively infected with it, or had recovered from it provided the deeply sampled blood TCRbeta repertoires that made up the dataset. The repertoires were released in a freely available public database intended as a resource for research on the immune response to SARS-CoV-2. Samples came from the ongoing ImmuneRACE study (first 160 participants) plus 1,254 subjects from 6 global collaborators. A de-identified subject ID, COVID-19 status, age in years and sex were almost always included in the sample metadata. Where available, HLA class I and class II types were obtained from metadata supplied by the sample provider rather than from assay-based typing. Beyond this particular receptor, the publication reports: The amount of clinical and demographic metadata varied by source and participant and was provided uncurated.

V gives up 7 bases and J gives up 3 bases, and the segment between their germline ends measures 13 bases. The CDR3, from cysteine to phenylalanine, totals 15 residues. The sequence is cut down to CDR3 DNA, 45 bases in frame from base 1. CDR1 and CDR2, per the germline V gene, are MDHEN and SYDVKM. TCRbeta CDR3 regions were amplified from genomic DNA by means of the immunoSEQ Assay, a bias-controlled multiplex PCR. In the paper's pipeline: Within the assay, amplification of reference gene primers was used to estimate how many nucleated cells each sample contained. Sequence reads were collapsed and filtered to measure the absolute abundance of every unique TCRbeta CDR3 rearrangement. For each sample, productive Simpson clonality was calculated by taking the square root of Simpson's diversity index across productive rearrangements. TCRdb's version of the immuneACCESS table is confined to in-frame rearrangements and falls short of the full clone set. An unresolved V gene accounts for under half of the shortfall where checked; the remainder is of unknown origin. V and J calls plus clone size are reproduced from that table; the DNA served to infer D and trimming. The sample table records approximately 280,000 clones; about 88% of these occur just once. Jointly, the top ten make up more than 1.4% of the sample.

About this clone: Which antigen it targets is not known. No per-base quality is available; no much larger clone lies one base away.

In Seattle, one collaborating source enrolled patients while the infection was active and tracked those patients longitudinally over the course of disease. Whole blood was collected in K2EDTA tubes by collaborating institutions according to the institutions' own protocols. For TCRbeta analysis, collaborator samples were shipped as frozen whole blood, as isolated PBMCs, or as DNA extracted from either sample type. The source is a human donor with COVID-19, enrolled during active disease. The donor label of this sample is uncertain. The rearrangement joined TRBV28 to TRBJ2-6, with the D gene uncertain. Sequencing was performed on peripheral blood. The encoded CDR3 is CASIKQPYGANVLTF. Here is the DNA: TGTGCCAGCATCAAACAGCCTTATGGGGCCAACGTCCTGACTTTC.